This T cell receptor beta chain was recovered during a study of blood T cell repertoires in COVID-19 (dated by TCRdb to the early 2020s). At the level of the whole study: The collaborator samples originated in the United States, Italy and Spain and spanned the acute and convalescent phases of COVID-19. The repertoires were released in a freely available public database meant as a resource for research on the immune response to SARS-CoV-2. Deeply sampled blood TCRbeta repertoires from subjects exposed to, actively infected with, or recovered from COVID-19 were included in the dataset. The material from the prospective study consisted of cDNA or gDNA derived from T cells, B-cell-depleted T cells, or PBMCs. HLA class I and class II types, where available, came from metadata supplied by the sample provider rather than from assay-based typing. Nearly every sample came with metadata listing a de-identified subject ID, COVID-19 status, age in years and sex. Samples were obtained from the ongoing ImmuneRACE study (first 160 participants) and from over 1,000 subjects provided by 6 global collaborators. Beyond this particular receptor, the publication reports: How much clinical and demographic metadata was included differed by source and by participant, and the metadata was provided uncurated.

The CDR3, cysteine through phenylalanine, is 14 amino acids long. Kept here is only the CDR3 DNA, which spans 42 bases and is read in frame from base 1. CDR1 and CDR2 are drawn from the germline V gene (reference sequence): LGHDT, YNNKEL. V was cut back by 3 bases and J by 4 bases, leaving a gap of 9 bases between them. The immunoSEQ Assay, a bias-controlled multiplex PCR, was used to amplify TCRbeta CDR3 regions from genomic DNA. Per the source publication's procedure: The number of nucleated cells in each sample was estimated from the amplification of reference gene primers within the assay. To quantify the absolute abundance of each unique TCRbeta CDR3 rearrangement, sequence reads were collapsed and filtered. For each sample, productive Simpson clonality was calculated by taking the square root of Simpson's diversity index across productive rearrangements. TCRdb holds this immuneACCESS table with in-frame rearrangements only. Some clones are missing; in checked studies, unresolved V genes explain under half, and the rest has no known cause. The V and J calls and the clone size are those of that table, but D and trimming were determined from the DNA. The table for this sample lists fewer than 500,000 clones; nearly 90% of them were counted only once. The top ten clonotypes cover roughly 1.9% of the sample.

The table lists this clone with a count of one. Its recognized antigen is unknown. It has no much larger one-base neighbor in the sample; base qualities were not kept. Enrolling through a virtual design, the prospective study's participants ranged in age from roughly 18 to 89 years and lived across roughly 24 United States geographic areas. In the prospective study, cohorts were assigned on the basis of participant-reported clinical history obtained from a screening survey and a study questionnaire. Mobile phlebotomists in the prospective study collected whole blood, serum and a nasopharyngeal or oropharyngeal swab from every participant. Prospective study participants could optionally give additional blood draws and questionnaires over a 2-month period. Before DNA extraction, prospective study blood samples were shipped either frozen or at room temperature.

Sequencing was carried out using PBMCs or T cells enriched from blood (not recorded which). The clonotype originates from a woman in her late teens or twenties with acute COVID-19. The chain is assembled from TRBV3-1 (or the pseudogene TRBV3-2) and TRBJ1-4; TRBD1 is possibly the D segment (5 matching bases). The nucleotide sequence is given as TGTGCCAGCAGCCACCGACAGAGTAATGAAAAACTGTTTTTT. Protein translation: CASSHRQSNEKLFF.